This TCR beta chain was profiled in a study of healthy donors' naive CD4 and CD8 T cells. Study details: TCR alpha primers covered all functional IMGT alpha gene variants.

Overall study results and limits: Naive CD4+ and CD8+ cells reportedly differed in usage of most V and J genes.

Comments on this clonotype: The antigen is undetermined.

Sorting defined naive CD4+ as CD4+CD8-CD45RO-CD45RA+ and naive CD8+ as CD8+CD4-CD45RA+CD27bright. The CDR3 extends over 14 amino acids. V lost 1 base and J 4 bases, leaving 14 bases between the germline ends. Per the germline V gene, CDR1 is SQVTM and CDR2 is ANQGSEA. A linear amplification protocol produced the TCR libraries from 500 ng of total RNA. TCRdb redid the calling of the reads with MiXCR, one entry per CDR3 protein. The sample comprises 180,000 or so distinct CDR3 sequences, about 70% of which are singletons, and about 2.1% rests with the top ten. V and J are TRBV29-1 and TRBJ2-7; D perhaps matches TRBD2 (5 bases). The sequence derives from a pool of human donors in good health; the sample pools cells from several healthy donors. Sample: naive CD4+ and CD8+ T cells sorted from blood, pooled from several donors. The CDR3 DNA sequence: TGCAGCGTTGAAGTCCCGGGGAGAGGATACGAGCAGTACTTC. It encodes CSVEVPGRGYEQYF.